This T cell receptor (beta chain) is from a study of OX40 agonist ivuxolimab in advanced cancers. Study information: Ivuxolimab, an antibody that agonizes OX40 (CD134), was administered to the patients. Six ivuxolimab dose levels, 0.01 to 10 mg/kg, were given intravenously every 2 weeks.

Libraries were prepared by immunoSEQ multiplex PCR; TCRdb keeps only in-frame clonotypes and omits some of them. This sample has around 68,000 clones, with roughly 85% found just once. Concerning this clone itself: Its cognate antigen is unknown.

Study findings and constraints: On average, CD8+ T cells had more expanded clones than CD4+. Near-lowest levels of clonal expansion characterized partial responders at 0.1-3.0 mg/kg.

The source was CD4+ or CD8+ T cells sorted from blood, collected in a trial of the OX40 agonist ivuxolimab. The receptor's source is an adult with an advanced solid tumor such as melanoma, head and neck, liver or kidney cancer.

The CDR3 nucleotides are TGCGCCAGCAGCTCCCGCGGGGATACAAATGCCAAAAACATTCAGTACTTC. Translated: CASSSRGDTNAKNIQYF. The V call is TRBV5-1, the J call TRBJ2-4; D is possibly TRBD2 (6 bases). The CDR3 sequence is 17 residues long. With 3 bases removed from V and 1 base from J, the gap between germline ends came to 17 bases. CDR1 is SGHRS, CDR2 YFSETQ, per germline.